This record covers a single T cell receptor beta chain. The antigen is undetermined. CDR1 and CDR2 (germline): SGHRS, YFSETQ. V was pared by 1 base and J by 6 bases, with 7 bases of the junction left unmatched. CDR3 size: 16 residues. This entry comes from a study of beta chain features in type 1 diabetes. The study's findings and limits: Within the patient group, naive, central memory and Treg TCRB repertoires appeared more similar to each other than within healthy donors. Shortening of TCRB CDR3s, moderate but significant, appeared in all four CD4+ subsets of Type 1 diabetes patients.

The collection from each donor was one heparinised blood draw averaging roughly 100 mL. CD4+ cells of the naive, central memory, regulatory and stem cell-like memory types were sorted via CD45RO/CCR7/CD25/CD127/CD95/CD27. Each of the sorted populations had a purity greater than 95%. Sequencing targeted expressed TCRB transcripts, as all isolated RNA had been reverse transcribed. Only in-frame clones appear in the TCRdb table, and some are missing; sequencing was by immunoSEQ multiplex PCR. The sample includes some 350,000 clones, roughly 13% of them seen just once. The rearrangement links TRBV5-1 to TRBJ2-1, with TRBD2 matching over 10 bases. The sample consisted of naive CD4+ T cells from blood. This receptor was obtained from a woman aged 18-35 years with type 1 diabetes. Written as DNA, the CDR3 is TGCGCCAGCAGCTTGTGGAAAACTAGCGGGACCAATGAGCAGTTCTTC. It translates to CASSLWKTSGTNEQFF.